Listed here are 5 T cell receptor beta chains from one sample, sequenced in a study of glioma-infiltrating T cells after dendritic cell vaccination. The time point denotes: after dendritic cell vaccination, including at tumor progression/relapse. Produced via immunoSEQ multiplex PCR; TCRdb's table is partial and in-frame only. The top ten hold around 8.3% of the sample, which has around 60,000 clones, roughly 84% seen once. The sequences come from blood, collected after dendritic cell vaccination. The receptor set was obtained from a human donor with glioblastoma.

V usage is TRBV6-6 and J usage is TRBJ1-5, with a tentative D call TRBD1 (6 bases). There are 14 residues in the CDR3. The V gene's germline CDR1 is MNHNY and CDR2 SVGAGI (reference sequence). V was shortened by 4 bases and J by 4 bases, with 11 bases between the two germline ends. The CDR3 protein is CASSWGGLNQPQHF. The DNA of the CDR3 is TGTGCCAGCAGTTGGGGGGGCCTAAATCAGCCCCAGCATTTT.

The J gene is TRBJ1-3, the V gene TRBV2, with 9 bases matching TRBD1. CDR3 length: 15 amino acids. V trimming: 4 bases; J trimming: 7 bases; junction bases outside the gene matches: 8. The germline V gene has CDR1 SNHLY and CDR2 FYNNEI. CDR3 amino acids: CASSGPGQGFNTIYF. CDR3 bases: TGTGCCAGCAGTGGACCGGGACAGGGCTTCAACACCATATATTTT.

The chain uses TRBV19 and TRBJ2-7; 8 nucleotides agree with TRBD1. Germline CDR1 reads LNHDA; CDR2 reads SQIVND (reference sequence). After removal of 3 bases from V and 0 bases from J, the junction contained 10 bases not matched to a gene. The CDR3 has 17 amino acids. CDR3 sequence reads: CASSIDYRTGFSYEQYF. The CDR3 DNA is TGTGCCAGTAGTATCGATTATCGGACAGGGTTCTCCTACGAGCAGTACTTC.

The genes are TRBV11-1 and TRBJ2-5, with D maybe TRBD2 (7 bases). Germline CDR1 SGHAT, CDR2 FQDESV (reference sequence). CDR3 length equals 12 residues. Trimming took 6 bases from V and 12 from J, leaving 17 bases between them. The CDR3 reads CASRSDGGPEYF. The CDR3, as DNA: TGTGCCAGCAGGTCAGACGGGGGGCCAGAGTACTTC.

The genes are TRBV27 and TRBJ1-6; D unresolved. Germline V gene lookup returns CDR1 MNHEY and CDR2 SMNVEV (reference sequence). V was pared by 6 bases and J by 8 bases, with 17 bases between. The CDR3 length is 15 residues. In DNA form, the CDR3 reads TGTGCCAGCAGCCGTACACAAAGCGGGGATTCACCCCTCCACTTT. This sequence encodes CASSRTQSGDSPLHF.